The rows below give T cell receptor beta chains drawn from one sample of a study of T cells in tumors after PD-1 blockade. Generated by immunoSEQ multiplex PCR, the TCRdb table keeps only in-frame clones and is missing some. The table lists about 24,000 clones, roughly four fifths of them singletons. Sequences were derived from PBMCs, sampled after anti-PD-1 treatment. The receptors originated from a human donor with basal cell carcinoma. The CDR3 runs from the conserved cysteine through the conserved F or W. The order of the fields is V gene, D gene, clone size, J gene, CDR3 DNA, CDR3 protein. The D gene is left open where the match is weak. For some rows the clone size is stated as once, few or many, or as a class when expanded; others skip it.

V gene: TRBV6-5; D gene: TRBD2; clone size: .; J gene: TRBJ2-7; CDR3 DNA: TGTGCCAGCAGTTACTCGGCTAGCGGGGTGTACGAGCAGTACTTC; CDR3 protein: CASSYSASGVYEQYF
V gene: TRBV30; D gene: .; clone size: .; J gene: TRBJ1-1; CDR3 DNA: TGTGCCTGGAGCGGTGACGGCGCGAACACTGAAGCTTTCTTT; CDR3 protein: CAWSGDGANTEAFF
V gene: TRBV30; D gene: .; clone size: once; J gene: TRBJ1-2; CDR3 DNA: TGTGCCTGGACCCCTGGGTGGGTCGACTATGGCTACACCTTC; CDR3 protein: CAWTPGWVDYGYTF
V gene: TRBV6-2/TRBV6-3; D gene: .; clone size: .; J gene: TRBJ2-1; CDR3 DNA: TGTGCCAGCAGTTACTTAGGGGGGGAGAGCGATGAGCAGTTCTTC; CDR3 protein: CASSYLGGESDEQFF
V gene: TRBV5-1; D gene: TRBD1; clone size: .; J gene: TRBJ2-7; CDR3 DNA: TGCGCCAGCAGCCTGGAGGGACAGGGGGCTTACGAGCAGTACTTC; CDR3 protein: CASSLEGQGAYEQYF
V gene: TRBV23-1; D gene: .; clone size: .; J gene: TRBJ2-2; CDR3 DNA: TGCGCCAGCAACAGGGAAGGGGAAATCCCCGGGGAGCTGTTTTTT; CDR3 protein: CASNREGEIPGELFF
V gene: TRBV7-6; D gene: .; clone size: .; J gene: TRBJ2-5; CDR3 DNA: TGTGCCAGCAGCTTAAGGAGCGGGCAGATACAAGAGACCCAGTACTTC; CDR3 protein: CASSLRSGQIQETQYF
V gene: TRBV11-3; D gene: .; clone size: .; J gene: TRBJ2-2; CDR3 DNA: TGTGCCAGCAGTCCAGGGACACGAACGCGGGGGACCGGGGAGCTGTTTTTT; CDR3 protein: CASSPGTRTRGTGELFF
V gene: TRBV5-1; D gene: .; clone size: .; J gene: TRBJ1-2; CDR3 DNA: TGCGCCAGCAGCTTGGTCGGGAACTATGGCTACACCTTC; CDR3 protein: CASSLVGNYGYTF
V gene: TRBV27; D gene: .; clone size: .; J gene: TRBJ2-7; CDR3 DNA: TGTGCCAGCAGTTCAAGGGCGGGGAGCGAGCAGTACTTC; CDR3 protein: CASSSRAGSEQYF
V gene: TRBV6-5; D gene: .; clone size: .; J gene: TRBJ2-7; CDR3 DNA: TGTGCCAGCAGTTACCGGGGACATCCCACTGAGGGCGAGCAGTACTTC; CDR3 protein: CASSYRGHPTEGEQYF
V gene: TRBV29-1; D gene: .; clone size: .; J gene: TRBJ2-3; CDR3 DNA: TGCAGCGCCCAGGTGCAGGAACGGGCGGATACGCAGTATTTT; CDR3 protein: CSAQVQERADTQYF
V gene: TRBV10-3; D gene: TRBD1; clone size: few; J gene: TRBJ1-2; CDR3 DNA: TGTGCCACAGCGACAGGGGAAAATCTTGGCTACACCTTC; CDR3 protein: CATATGENLGYTF
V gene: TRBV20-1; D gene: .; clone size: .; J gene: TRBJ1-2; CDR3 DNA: TGCAGTGCTAACAGGGTGTATGGCTACACCTTC; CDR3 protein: CSANRVYGYTF
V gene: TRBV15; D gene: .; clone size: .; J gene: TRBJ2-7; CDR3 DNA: TGTGCCACCAGCAGGATCCTGCGAGGGGAGCAGTACTTC; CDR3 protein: CATSRILRGEQYF
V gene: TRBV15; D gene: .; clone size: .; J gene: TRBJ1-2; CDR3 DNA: TGTGCCACCAGCAGAGAAGTAGGGGGTCCCTATGGCTACACCTTC; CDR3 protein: CATSREVGGPYGYTF
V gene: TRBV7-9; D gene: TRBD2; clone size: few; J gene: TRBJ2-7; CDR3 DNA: TGTGCCAGCAGTTTTAGCGGGGGGGCTTCCTACGAGCAGTACTTC; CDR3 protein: CASSFSGGASYEQYF